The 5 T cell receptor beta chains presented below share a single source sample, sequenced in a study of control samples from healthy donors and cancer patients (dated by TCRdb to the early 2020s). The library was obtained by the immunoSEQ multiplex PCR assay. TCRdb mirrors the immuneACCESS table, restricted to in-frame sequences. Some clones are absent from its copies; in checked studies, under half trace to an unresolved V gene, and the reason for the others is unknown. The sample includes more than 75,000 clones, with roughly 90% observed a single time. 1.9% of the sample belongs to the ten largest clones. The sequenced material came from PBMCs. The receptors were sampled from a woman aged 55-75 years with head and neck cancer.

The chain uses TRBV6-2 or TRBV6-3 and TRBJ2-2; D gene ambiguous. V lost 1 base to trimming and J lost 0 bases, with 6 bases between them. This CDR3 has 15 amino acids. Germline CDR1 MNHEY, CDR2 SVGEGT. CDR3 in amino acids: CASSYWQTNTGELFF. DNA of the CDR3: TGTGCCAGCAGTTACTGGCAGACGAACACCGGGGAGCTGTTTTTT.

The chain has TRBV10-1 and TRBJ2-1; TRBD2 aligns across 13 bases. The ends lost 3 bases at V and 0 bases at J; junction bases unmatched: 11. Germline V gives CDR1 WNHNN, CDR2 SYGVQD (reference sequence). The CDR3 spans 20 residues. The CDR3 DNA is TGCGCCAGCAGTGACCGGACTAGCGGGAGCGTGGAAAGCTCCTACAATGAGCAGTTCTTC. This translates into CASSDRTSGSVESSYNEQFF.

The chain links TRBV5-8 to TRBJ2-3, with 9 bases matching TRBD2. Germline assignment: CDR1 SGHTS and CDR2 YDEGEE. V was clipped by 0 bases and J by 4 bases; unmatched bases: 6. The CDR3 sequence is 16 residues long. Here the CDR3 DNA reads TGTGCCAGCAGCTTGGAGGCGGGAGGGCCCTCAGATACGCAGTATTTT. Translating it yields CASSLEAGGPSDTQYF.

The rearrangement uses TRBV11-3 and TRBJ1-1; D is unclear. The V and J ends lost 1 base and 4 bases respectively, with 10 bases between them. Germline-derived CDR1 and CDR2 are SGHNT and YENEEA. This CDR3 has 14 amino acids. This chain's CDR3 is CASSLGPASTEAFF. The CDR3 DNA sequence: TGTGCCAGCAGCTTAGGCCCAGCCTCCACTGAAGCTTTCTTT.

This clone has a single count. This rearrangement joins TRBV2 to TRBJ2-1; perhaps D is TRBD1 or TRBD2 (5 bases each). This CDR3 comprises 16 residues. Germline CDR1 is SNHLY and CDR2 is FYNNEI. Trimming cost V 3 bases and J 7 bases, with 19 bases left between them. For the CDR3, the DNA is TGTGCCAGCAGTGATAGCCGGGACCTCCGAACGAATGAGCAGTTCTTC. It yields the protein CASSDSRDLRTNEQFF.